Described below is a single T cell receptor (beta chain) sequence and its context. This entry belongs to a study of blood T cell repertoires in COVID-19. The overall study: The samples span acute and convalescent COVID-19 from the United States, Italy and Spain. Sources were T cells, B-cell-depleted T cells, or PBMCs; the material itself was cDNA or gDNA.

Per the original data handling: Amplification of reference gene primers provided the estimated nucleated cell counts. Produced via immunoSEQ multiplex PCR; TCRdb's table is partial and in-frame only. Clone size and V and J calls were adopted from that table, with D and trimming inferred from the DNA. The sample holds some 22,000 clones; more than 75% are singletons and the top ten take around 18%. The TCR was taken from a woman of 80 years or more with acute or convalescent COVID-19. Sequencing was done on a sample of peripheral blood.

CDR3 in DNA: TGTGCCAGCAGTTCTGGTCAGAACCCCCACATTCAGTACTTC. It encodes CASSSGQNPHIQYF. The V gene is TRBV6-5, the J gene TRBJ2-4; D remains ambiguous. CDR3 size: 14 residues. V lost 4 bases and J 8 bases, leaving 15 bases between the germline ends. Germline values: CDR1 MNHEY, CDR2 SVGAGI.